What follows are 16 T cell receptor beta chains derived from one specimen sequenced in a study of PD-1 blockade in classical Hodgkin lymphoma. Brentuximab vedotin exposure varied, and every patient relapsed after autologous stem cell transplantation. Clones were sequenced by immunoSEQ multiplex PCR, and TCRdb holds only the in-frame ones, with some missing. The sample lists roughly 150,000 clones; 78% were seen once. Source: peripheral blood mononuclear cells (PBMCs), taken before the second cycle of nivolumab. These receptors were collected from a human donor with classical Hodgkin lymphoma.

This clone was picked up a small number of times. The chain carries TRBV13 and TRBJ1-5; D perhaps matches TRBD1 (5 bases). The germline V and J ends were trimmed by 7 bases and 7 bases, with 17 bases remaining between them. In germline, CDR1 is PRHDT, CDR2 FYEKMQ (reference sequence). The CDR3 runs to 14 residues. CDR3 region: CASTIQGVQQPQHF. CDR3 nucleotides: TGTGCCAGCACCATCCAAGGGGTACAGCAGCCCCAGCATTTT.

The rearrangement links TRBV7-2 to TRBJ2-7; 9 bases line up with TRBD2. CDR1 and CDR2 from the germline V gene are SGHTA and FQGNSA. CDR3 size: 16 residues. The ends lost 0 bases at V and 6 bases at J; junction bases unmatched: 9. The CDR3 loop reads CASSLAFWGGRAEQYF. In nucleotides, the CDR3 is TGTGCCAGCAGCTTAGCCTTCTGGGGCGGGAGGGCCGAGCAGTACTTC.

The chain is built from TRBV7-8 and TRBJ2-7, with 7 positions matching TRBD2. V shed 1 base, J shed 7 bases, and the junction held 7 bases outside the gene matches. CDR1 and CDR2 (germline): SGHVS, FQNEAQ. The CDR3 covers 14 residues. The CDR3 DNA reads TGTGCCAGCAGCTTAGGTTCCGGGAGGTGGGAGCAGTACTTC. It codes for CASSLGSGRWEQYF.

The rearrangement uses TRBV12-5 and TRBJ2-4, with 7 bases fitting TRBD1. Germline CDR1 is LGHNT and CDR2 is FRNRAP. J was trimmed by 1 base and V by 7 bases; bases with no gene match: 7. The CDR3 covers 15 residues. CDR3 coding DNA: TGTGCTAGTGTTAGACAGGGCGGCGCCAAAAACATTCAGTACTTC. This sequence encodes CASVRQGGAKNIQYF. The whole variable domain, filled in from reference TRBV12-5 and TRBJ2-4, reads DARVTQTPRHKVTEMGQEVTMRCQPILGHNTVFWYRQTMMQGLELLAYFRNRAPLDDSGMPKDRFSAEMPDATLATLKIQPSEPRDSAVYFCASVRQGGAKNIQYFGAGTRLSVL.

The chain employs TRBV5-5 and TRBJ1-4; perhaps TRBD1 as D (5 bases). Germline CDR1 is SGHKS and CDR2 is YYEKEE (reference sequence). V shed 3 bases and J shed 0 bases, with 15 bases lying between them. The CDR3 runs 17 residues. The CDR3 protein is CASSWGPGFATNEKLFF. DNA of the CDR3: TGTGCCAGCAGCTGGGGACCAGGGTTTGCAACTAATGAAAAACTGTTTTTT.

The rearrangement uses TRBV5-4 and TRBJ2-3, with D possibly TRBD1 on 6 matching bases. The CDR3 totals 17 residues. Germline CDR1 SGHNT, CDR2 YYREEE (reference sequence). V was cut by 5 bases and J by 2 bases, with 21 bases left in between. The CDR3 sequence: CASRGGQGRINTDTQYF. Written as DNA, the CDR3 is TGTGCCAGCAGAGGGGGACAAGGCCGAATTAACACAGATACGCAGTATTTT.

This chain's CDR3 is CASSLRRDYGYTF. The DNA of the CDR3 is TGTGCCAGCAGCTTGCGCAGGGACTATGGCTACACCTTC. This rearrangement joins TRBV5-5 to TRBJ1-2, with a weak D call TRBD1 (5 bases). The V and J ends lost 1 base and 3 bases respectively, with 7 bases between them. Germline V gene sequence: CDR1 SGHKS, CDR2 YYEKEE (reference sequence). The CDR3 spans 13 residues.

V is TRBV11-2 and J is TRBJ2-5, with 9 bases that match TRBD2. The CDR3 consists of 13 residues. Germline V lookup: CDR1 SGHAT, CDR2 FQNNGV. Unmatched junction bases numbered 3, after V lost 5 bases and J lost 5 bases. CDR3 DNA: TGTGCCAGCAGCCCCGGACTAGCGGAGACCCAGTACTTC. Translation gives CASSPGLAETQYF.

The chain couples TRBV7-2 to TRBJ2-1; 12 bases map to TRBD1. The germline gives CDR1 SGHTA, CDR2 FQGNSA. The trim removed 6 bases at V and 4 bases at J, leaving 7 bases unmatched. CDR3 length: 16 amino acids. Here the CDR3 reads CASSSPGQGAYNEQFF. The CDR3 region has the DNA TGTGCCAGCAGTTCCCCGGGACAGGGGGCGTACAATGAGCAGTTCTTC. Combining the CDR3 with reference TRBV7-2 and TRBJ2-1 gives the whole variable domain GAGVSQSPSNKVTEKGKDVELRCDPISGHTALYWYRQSLGQGLEFLIYFQGNSAPDKSGLPSDRFSAERTGGSVSTLTIQRTQQEDSAVYLCASSSPGQGAYNEQFFGPGTRLTVL.

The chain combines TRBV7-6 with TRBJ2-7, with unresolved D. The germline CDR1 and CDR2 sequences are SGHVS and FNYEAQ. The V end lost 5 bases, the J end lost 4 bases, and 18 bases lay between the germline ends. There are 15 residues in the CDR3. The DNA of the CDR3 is TGTGCCAGCAGCCCAGACAATCCCGGCCTTTACGAGCAGTACTTC. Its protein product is CASSPDNPGLYEQYF.

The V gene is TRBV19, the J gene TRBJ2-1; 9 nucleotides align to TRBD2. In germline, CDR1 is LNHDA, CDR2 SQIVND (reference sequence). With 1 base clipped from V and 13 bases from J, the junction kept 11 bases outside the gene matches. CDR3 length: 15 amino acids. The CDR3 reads CASSIVPSLAGNQFF. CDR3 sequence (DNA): TGTGCCAGTAGTATAGTGCCCTCACTAGCGGGCAACCAGTTCTTC.

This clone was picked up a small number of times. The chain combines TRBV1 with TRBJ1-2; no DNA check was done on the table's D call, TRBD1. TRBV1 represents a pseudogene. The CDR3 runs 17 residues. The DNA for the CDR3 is TGCACCAGCAGAGACCGACAGGGGGCGTATAGTATCTATGGCTACACCTTC. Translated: CTSRDRQGAYSIYGYTF.

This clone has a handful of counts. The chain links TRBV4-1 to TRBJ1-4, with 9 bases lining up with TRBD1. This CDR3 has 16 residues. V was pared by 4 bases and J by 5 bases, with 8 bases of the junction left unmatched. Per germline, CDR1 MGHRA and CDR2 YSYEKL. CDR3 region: CASSPRDRVGNEKLFF. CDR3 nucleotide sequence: TGCGCCAGCAGCCCGAGGGACAGGGTAGGAAATGAAAAACTGTTTTTT.

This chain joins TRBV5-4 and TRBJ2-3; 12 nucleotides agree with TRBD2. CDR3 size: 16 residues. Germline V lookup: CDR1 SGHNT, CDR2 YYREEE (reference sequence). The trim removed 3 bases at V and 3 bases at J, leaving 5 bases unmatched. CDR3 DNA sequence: TGTGCCAGCAGCTCCCGACTAGCGGGAGAAACAGATACGCAGTATTTT. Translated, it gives CASSSRLAGETDTQYF.

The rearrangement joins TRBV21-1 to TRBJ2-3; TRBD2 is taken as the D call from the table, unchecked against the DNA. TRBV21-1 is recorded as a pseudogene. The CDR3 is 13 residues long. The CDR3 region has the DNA TGTGCCAGCACCACACGAGGGTCAGGCACGCAGTATTTT. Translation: CASTTRGSGTQYF.

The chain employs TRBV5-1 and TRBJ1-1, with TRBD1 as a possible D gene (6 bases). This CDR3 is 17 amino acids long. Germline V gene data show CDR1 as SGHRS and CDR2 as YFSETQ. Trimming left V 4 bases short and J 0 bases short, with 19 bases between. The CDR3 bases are TGCGCCAGCAGCGAACAATCGATCCGACAGGTGAACACTGAAGCTTTCTTT. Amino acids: CASSEQSIRQVNTEAFF.